Below, one TCR beta chain is given with its context. The sample holds a few counts of this clonotype. The antigen this receptor binds is unknown. No much larger clone exists at a distance of one base, and base qualities are not known. V and J lose 4 bases and 0 bases, and a span of 6 bases separates them. Reading from cysteine to phenylalanine, the CDR3 counts 14 amino acids. Just CDR3 DNA is preserved here, 42 bases in frame from base 1. The germline V gene (reference sequence) gives CDR1 as LNHNV and CDR2 as YYDKDF. Libraries were constructed by RACE. The sequencer was a NextSeq 500. During library preparation, unique molecular identifiers were attached to individual cDNA molecules so that TCRs could be counted in a quantitative, reproducible way. Each blood RNA sample was used to sequence both TCR alpha and TCR beta chains. On the study's bioinformatics: A median of about 87,000 TCRs per sample was observed, with a range of about 23,224 to 750,000. The Decombinator software suite was used to annotate V, J and CDR3 in the TCR reads. For the PS versus PT1 abundance plots, all samples were subsampled to the same number of TCRs (28,000). TCRs were defined as expanded if absent before sensitization and observed at least eight times at the 2-week time point. Using fastp trimming at Q25 and MiXCR clonotype assembly, TCRdb reanalyzed the public sequencing data and kept in-frame beta chains. Duplicate CDR3 protein sequences are folded into a single record with the most common DNA and genes. The authors' filters were not applied to this entry. The sample records around 300,000 distinct CDR3 sequences, about 5% of which are singletons. Of the sample, approximately 8.2% is held by the ten largest clones.

Taken with the paper, the label for time point translates to: pre-sensitization, week 0. What this sample's treatment or condition label stands for: therapeutic diphenylcyclopropenone sensitization with weekly scalp DPC. At each patch-test visit, blood was drawn before the patch test was applied. Patients were considered eligible if aged 18 to 70, diagnosed with alopecia and deemed suitable for DPC therapy, and patients were excluded if pregnant. Total RNA was extracted from unfractionated whole blood collected in Tempus Blood RNA tubes. These data come from a study of human T cells and chemical hapten exposure (dated by TCRdb to the early 2020s). With respect to the entire study: For sensitization, 2% DPC in acetone was applied to a roughly 2 cm by roughly 2 cm area of upper inner arm skin. Weekly therapeutic DPC doses were additionally applied to the scalp of patients throughout the roughly 23-week study period. Patch testing on the upper back used Finn chambers containing 0.01% DPC, with scoring done after 6 days according to International Contact Dermatitis Research Group standards. Alopecia areata with under or over 50% scalp involvement, alopecia totalis and alopecia universalis were represented in the patient cohort, which was mostly female. Libraries were combined into a pool for sequencing, and differences in TCR yield between samples came mainly from small differences in library volumes within the pool. This study followed changes in the peripheral blood TCR repertoire in vivo during primary and secondary sensitization of alopecia patients to the hapten diphenylcyclopropenone (DPC). Blood samples were taken from patients before sensitization (week 0) and then at 2, 6 and about 24 weeks after DPC sensitization. For TCR sequencing, blood came from approximately 29 alopecia patients at anywhere from one to four time points (pre-sensitization, 2, 6 and 24 weeks).

The full study reports these points: Repeated subsampling changed both the strength of the expansion versus patch-test correlation and the threshold at which that correlation became significant. Alopecia, a presumed autoimmune disease, was present in all patients, so the immune response of the patients might differ from that of healthy individuals. DPC sensitization did not change how many TCRs were above 1 in 1000 frequency, and no evidence was found of alterations in global repertoire structure. A positive correlation was found between the number of PT1 expanded TCRs and patch test score, with significance reached at thresholds 8, 16 and 32 but not 4. Compared with pre-sensitization or healthy control sets, expanded TCRs formed significantly more large CDR3 similarity clusters, which is consistent with antigen-driven responses.

The V gene is TRBV15 and the J gene is TRBJ1-4, with the D segment identity uncertain. The sample in question was whole blood, obtained in connection with sensitization to the hapten diphenylcyclopropenone (DPC). The clonotype originates from a woman aged 18-29 years with alopecia areata. Some clones in this sample may be carry-over from other donors' samples. The DNA is as follows: TGTGCCACCAGCACGCTTCCAACTAATGAAAAACTGTTTTTT. This translates into CATSTLPTNEKLFF.